A selection of T cell receptor beta chains follows, all from one sample in a study of cytomegalovirus exposure and HLA in healthy donors. The assay was immunoSEQ multiplex PCR, and TCRdb's table has in-frame clones only and misses some. The table records roughly 180,000 clones, approximately 71% of them present only once. Specimen: PBMCs. The receptors originated from a woman aged 40 to 49 in good health and CMV-seropositive. Each CDR3 is given with its conserved first and last residue. The order of the fields is J gene, CDR3 length, clone size, V gene, CDR3 protein. Rows give clone size only sometimes, using once, few, many, or a class for an expanded clone.

TRBJ2-5	17	.	TRBV5-4	CASSVGLAGGPEETQYF
TRBJ1-1	13	.	TRBV29-1	CSEIDSLNTEAFF
TRBJ2-7	15	.	TRBV7-9	CSSSPGLAGAYEQYF
TRBJ1-1	11	.	TRBV19	CASSIDREAFF
TRBJ1-1	15	.	TRBV5-1	CASSSQGARDTEAFF
TRBJ2-2	15	once	TRBV4-3	CASSLNDRNTGELFF
TRBJ1-5	15	.	TRBV5-1	CASSLVGASNQPQHF
TRBJ1-4	16	.	TRBV30	CAWSAGTQGGFEKLFF
TRBJ2-7	14	.	TRBV5-1	CASSSWAGQYEQYF
TRBJ2-7	14	few	TRBV13	CASSLGAGKYEQYF